This T cell receptor (beta chain) was found in a study of blood T cell repertoires in COVID-19. The CDR3 is 14 residues long. Looked up from germline, CDR1 is LNHDA and CDR2 is SQIVND (reference sequence). The ends lost 6 bases at V and 4 bases at J; junction bases unmatched: 8. The repertoire was sequenced with immunoSEQ multiplex PCR; TCRdb's copy has only in-frame clones and lacks some. The data show 100,000 or so clones, 80% to 90% seen once. The clonotype originates from a woman aged 70-85 years with acute or convalescent COVID-19. The specimen was peripheral blood. This chain joins TRBV19 and TRBJ1-2; 7 nucleotides line up with TRBD1. Written as DNA, the CDR3 is TGTGCCAGTAGAAGGACAGGAAACTTCTATGGCTACACCTTC. Its translation is CASRRTGNFYGYTF.